The 3 T cell receptor beta chains presented below share a single source sample, sequenced in a study of blood T cells in healthy people across ages. PCR was performed a second time for roughly 7 to 12 cycles using a sample-barcoded 5' primer and a J-beta primer mix. TCRdb redid the calling of the 5' RACE reads with MiXCR, one entry per CDR3 protein. This sample has about 830,000 distinct CDR3 sequences, with nearly 60% found just once. The sequencing sample was made of blood. The receptor set was obtained from a young man in good health.

This clonotype came up a few times. This sequence joins TRBV7-9 and TRBJ1-2; 11 positions agree with TRBD1. Trimming cost V 5 bases and J 7 bases; bases outside gene matches: 6. The V gene's germline CDR1 is SEHNR and CDR2 FQNEAQ (reference sequence). The CDR3 has 14 residues. The CDR3 loop reads CASSGGQGALGYTF. DNA for the CDR3: TGTGCCAGCAGCGGCGGACAGGGGGCGCTTGGCTACACCTTC.

The rearrangement links TRBV12-3 or TRBV12-4 to TRBJ1-5; no firm D call. CDR3 size: 13 residues. The V gene lost 5 bases and the J gene lost 7 bases, with 12 bases spanning the gap. The CDR3 is CASSARGGQPQHF. CDR3 nucleotide sequence: TGTGCCAGCAGTGCCAGAGGCGGGCAGCCCCAGCATTTT.

The V gene is TRBV4-3, the J gene TRBJ2-4; a weak D match, TRBD2 (5 bases). The CDR3 length is 13 residues. The V and J ends lost 0 bases and 12 bases respectively, with 12 bases between them. Germline-derived CDR1 and CDR2 are LGHNA and YSLEER. The CDR3 sequence is CASSQDERRDQYF. The CDR3 DNA reads TGCGCCAGCAGCCAAGATGAGCGACGGGATCAGTACTTC.